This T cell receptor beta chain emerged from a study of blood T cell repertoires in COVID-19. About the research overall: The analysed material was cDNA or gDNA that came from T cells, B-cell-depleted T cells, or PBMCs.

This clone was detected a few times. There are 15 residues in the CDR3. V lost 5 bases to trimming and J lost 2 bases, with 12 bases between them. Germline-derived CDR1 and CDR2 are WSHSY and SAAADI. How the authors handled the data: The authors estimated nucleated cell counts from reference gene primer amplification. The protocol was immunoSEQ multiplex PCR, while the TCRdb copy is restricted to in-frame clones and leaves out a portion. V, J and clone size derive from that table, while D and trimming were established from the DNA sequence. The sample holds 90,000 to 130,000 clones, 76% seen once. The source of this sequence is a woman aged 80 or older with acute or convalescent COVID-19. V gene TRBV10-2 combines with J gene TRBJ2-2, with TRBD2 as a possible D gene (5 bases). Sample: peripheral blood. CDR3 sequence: CASSWSSRNTGELFF. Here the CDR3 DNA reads TGCGCCAGCAGTTGGTCTAGCAGAAACACCGGGGAGCTGTTTTTT.